This paragraph covers one TCR beta chain sequence. Antigen unknown. Execution of the assay was at deep level. Profiled with immunoSEQ multiplex PCR; TCRdb holds only in-frame clones, not every one. This repertoire shows about 490,000 clones, roughly 85% found once; its top ten account for roughly 12%. This record comes from a study of shared clonotypes between healthy human individuals. With unsorted samples, genomic DNA was obtained from about 90 million PBMCs. Study-wide results and limits: Exclusively blood specimens were collected; tissue repertoires likely differ. Investigators expected sequencing depth to affect clonotype sharing among donors.

Germline V gene data show CDR1 as KGHSH and CDR2 as LQKENI. This CDR3 contains 14 residues. J was trimmed by 4 bases and V by 6 bases; bases with no gene match: 1. The sequencing sample was made of PBMCs. The clonotype originates from a woman between 40 and 50 years old in good health. Some clones in this sample may be carry-over from other donors' samples. The gene calls are TRBV18 and TRBJ2-2; 11 bases are shared with TRBD2. CDR3 bases: TGTGCCAGCTCTGGACTAGCGGGCACCGGGGAGCTGTTTTTT. This encodes CASSGLAGTGELFF. The full variable domain, its missing parts supplied by reference TRBV18 and TRBJ2-2, is NAGVMQNPRHLVRRRGQEARLRCSPMKGHSHVYWYRQLPEEGLKFMVYLQKENIIDESGMPKERFSAEFPKEGPSILRIQQVVRGDSAAYFCASSGLAGTGELFFGEGSRLTVL.